One and the same sample provided the 17 T cell receptor beta chains below, sequenced in a study of cytomegalovirus exposure and HLA in healthy donors (dated by TCRdb to 2016 to 2017). Library prep was done by the immunoSEQ multiplex PCR assay. For the multiplex PCR, a mixture combining 60 forward primers for TCR Vbeta segments and 13 reverse primers for TCR Jbeta segments was used. In its TCRdb copy, this immuneACCESS table keeps in-frame sequences only and misses some clones. Where compared with another copy, unresolved V genes explain less than half of these, and the others have no known cause. The table for this sample lists some 120,000 clones; around 83% of them were counted only once. The ten largest clones add up to roughly 6.7% of the sample. Sequencing used PBMCs. The receptor source for this set is a young woman in good health and CMV-seropositive.

This clone showed up just once. The chain has TRBV30 and TRBJ2-1; no clear D. The CDR3 consists of 13 residues. Germline V lookup: CDR1 GTSNPN, CDR2 SVGIG (reference sequence). Trimming cost V 3 bases and J 2 bases, with 8 bases left between them. CDR3 sequence reads: CAWRERPYNEQFF. The CDR3 coding sequence is TGTGCCTGGAGGGAGCGACCCTACAATGAGCAGTTCTTC. Combining the CDR3 with reference TRBV30 and TRBJ2-1 gives the whole variable domain SQTIHQWPATLVQPVGSPLSLECTVEGTSNPNLYWYRQAAGRGLQLLFYSVGIGQISSEVPQNLSASRPQDRQFILSSKKLLLSDSGFYLCAWRERPYNEQFFGPGTRLTVL.

This chain joins TRBV27 and TRBJ1-5; TRBD1 agrees at 8 bases. The CDR3 extends over 14 amino acids. Trimming at V came to 5 bases and at J to 12 bases, leaving 12 bases not matched to a gene. Germline CDR1 reads MNHEY; CDR2 reads SMNVEV (reference sequence). This CDR3 reads CASSIRQGPHGQHF. Here the CDR3 DNA reads TGTGCCAGCAGTATCCGACAGGGGCCTCATGGCCAGCATTTT.

This chain uses TRBV5-1 with TRBJ2-2; 9 bases map to TRBD2. The V gene end was trimmed by 0 bases and the J gene end by 7 bases; junction bases not matched to a gene: 7. Germline V gives CDR1 SGHRS, CDR2 YFSETQ. The CDR3 consists of 16 residues. CDR3 in DNA: TGCGCCAGCAGCTTGGCGGCTAGCGGGGACCACGGGGAGCTGTTTTTT. Translating it yields CASSLAASGDHGELFF.

V gene TRBV7-7 combines with J gene TRBJ2-5; a weak D match, TRBD2 (6 bases). The CDR3 contains 15 residues. The ends were cut back, 4 bases at V and 5 bases at J, with 17 bases in the middle. The V gene's germline CDR1 is SSHAT and CDR2 FNYEAQ (reference sequence). The CDR3, as DNA: TGTGCCAGCAGCTACGCCCCCGGGGAGGTGGAGACCCAGTACTTC. Amino acid sequence: CASSYAPGEVETQYF.

The CDR3 DNA sequence: TGCGCCAGCAGCCCGGGACTAGCGGCTTACAATGAGCAGTTCTTC. As protein: CASSPGLAAYNEQFF. The J gene is TRBJ2-1, the V gene TRBV5-1; 11 bases fit TRBD2. In germline, CDR1 is SGHRS, CDR2 YFSETQ. The length of the CDR3 is 15 residues. V lost 4 bases, J lost 4 bases, and 4 bases stayed unmatched.

The rearrangement joins TRBV2 to TRBJ1-4, with D perhaps TRBD1 (5 bases). Germline CDR1 SNHLY, CDR2 FYNNEI. V was trimmed by 6 bases and J by 5 bases, leaving 13 bases between them. This CDR3 is 14 amino acids long. CDR3 residues: CASRLDSFNEKLFF. DNA of the CDR3: TGTGCCAGCAGGCTCGACAGTTTCAATGAAAAACTGTTTTTT.

This clone was counted only a few times. This chain uses TRBV30 with TRBJ2-3; the match to TRBD1 covers 8 bases. Germline V gives CDR1 GTSNPN, CDR2 SVGIG (reference sequence). The CDR3 extends over 14 amino acids. J was trimmed by 6 bases and V by 2 bases; bases with no gene match: 7. CDR3 in amino acids: CAWSLQGAGDTQYF. The CDR3 nucleotides are TGTGCCTGGAGTCTTCAGGGGGCAGGGGATACGCAGTATTTT.

The chain employs TRBV5-6 and TRBJ2-6, with 8 bases aligning to TRBD1. CDR3 length: 16 residues. The V gene's germline CDR1 is SGHDT and CDR2 YYEEEE. V lost 2 bases to trimming and J lost 3 bases; unmatched junction nucleotides: 4. The CDR3 DNA is TGTGCCAGCAGCTTCGACAGGGGTGGTGGGGCCAACGTCCTGACTTTC. It yields the protein CASSFDRGGGANVLTF.

The V call is TRBV19, the J call TRBJ2-1; TRBD2 might be the D (7 bases). Germline CDR1 and CDR2: LNHDA and SQIVND (reference sequence). Deletions cut 5 bases from V and 0 bases from J, with 26 bases between. CDR3 size: 20 residues. CDR3 loop: CASSPPPWGAGVFSYNEQFF. CDR3 DNA: TGTGCCAGTAGTCCACCTCCTTGGGGGGCGGGGGTCTTCTCCTACAATGAGCAGTTCTTC.

J is TRBJ2-5 and V is TRBV6-5; the D is unclear. The tail of the sequence fits TRBJ2-7 better, so the J call may be wrong. CDR1 is MNHEY, CDR2 SVGAGI, per germline. This CDR3 spans 14 amino acids. CDR3 loop: CASSYSRASYEQYF. The CDR3 nucleotides are TGTGCCAGCAGTTACTCGCGCGCTTCCTACGAGCAGTACTTC.

The CDR3 region has the DNA TGTGCCAGCTCACCACCCCTTTTGACTGAAGCTTTCTTT. It specifies CASSPPLLTEAFF. The chain is built from TRBV18 and TRBJ1-1; D remains unclear. The CDR3 runs 13 residues. CDR1 is KGHSH and CDR2 is LQKENI in the germline V gene. V was trimmed by 0 bases and J by 5 bases, leaving 7 bases between them.

The CDR3 protein is CASSRMTGGGNEQYF. CDR3 coding DNA: TGTGCCAGCAGCCGAATGACAGGGGGTGGAAACGAGCAGTACTTC. The gene calls are TRBV7-6 and TRBJ2-7; 9 bases line up with TRBD1. The CDR3 runs 15 residues. CDR1 and CDR2 from the germline V gene are SGHVS and FNYEAQ. V lost 5 bases, J lost 5 bases, and 10 bases stayed unmatched.

The chain links TRBV28 to TRBJ2-5; maybe TRBD2 (5 bases). Germline assignment: CDR1 MDHEN and CDR2 SYDVKM. CDR3 length: 16 residues. V lost 3 bases, J lost 2 bases, and 16 bases lay in between. As DNA, the CDR3 is TGTGCCAGCAGTTTGCCCCGGGAAACCCCTCAAGAGACCCAGTACTTC. Amino acids: CASSLPRETPQETQYF.

The chain is built from TRBV7-9 and TRBJ1-1; 11 nucleotides align to TRBD1. The germline V gene encodes CDR1 SEHNR and CDR2 FQNEAQ (reference sequence). Trimming cost V 5 bases and J 6 bases; bases outside gene matches: 8. CDR3 length: 15 amino acids. The CDR3 coding sequence is TGTGCCAGCAGCCTGGGACAGGGGGTTGTCGCTGAAGCTTTCTTT. This gives the protein CASSLGQGVVAEAFF.

This sequence joins TRBV7-8 and TRBJ1-6; D may be TRBD1 (5 bases). CDR3 length: 15 residues. Looked up from germline, CDR1 is SGHVS and CDR2 is FQNEAQ. The V end was cut by 4 bases, the J end by 3 bases, with 10 bases between. The CDR3 is CASSYRDFYNSPLHF. The CDR3 nucleotides read TGTGCCAGCAGCTACCGGGACTTCTATAATTCACCCCTCCACTTT.

The gene calls are TRBV14 and TRBJ2-3; weak D call: TRBD2 (5 bases). Trimming stripped 0 bases from V and 2 bases from J, with 12 bases between. Per germline, CDR1 SGHDN and CDR2 FVKESK. This CDR3 is built from 16 residues. The CDR3 protein is CASSQDPGVTTDTQYF. In DNA form, the CDR3 reads TGTGCCAGCAGCCAAGATCCCGGGGTCACCACAGATACGCAGTATTTT.

This clone was counted a few times. V usage is TRBV9 and J usage is TRBJ2-2; 9 nucleotides agree with TRBD1. After removal of 6 bases from V and 5 bases from J, the junction contained 5 bases not matched to a gene. Germline CDR1 reads SGDLS; CDR2 reads YYNGEE. This CDR3 region has 14 residues. Written as DNA, the CDR3 is TGTGCCAGCAATACAGGGGGCATTACCGGGGAGCTGTTTTTT. Amino acid sequence: CASNTGGITGELFF.